The 5 T cell receptor beta chains presented below share a single source sample, sequenced in a study of cytomegalovirus exposure and HLA in healthy donors. 60 Vbeta and 13 Jbeta primers were used in PCR. Measured with immunoSEQ multiplex PCR; TCRdb has only the in-frame clones, and not every one. The sample holds fewer than 200,000 clones, 70% to 80% seen once. Sequencing was done on a sample of PBMCs. These receptor sequences come from a man in his sixties in good health and CMV-seronegative.

The J gene is TRBJ2-4, the V gene TRBV14; D possibly corresponds to TRBD1 (6 bases). This CDR3 has 17 amino acids. Germline values: CDR1 SGHDN, CDR2 FVKESK. The ends were cut back, 0 bases at V and 2 bases at J, with 14 bases in the middle. CDR3 residues: CASSQDPTGGSKNIQYF. CDR3 DNA: TGTGCCAGCAGCCAAGATCCGACAGGCGGATCCAAAAACATTCAGTACTTC.

The chain couples TRBV7-2 to TRBJ2-1; 8 positions agree with TRBD2. The CDR3 contains 15 residues. Germline loops: CDR1 SGHTA, CDR2 FQGNSA. The trim removed 2 bases at V and 6 bases at J, leaving 6 bases unmatched. CDR3: CASSLILGRGNEQFF. CDR3 DNA: TGTGCCAGCAGCTTAATACTCGGGAGGGGCAATGAGCAGTTCTTC.

The rearrangement joins TRBV4-1 to TRBJ1-4; D is uncertain. The CDR3 runs to 14 residues. V was cut by 1 base and J by 5 bases, with 8 bases left in between. The V gene's germline CDR1 is MGHRA and CDR2 YSYEKL. CDR3 nucleotides: TGCGCCAGCAGCCAAGGTCGAGCAAATGAAAAACTGTTTTTT. Encoded protein: CASSQGRANEKLFF.

The rearrangement uses TRBV7-9 and TRBJ1-3; D is perhaps TRBD1 (5 bases). Trimming took 3 bases from V and 4 from J, leaving 10 bases between them. Germline V gene sequence: CDR1 SEHNR, CDR2 FQNEAQ (reference sequence). This CDR3 is built from 14 residues. The CDR3 reads CASSFQGSGNTIYF. The CDR3 region has the DNA TGTGCCAGCAGCTTCCAGGGATCGGGAAACACCATATATTTT.

The chain links TRBV19 to TRBJ1-2; TRBD1 might be the D (5 bases). CDR1 LNHDA and CDR2 SQIVND come from the germline V gene (reference sequence). V gave up 1 base and J gave up 4 bases, with 10 bases separating them. This CDR3 contains 14 residues. The DNA of the CDR3 is TGTGCCAGTAGTATAGCCCCGGACACCTATGGCTACACCTTC. Protein product: CASSIAPDTYGYTF.